These 21 T cell receptor beta chains share one sample of origin, sequenced in a study of T cell responses to AZD1222 COVID-19 vaccine. The repertoire was sequenced with immunoSEQ multiplex PCR; TCRdb's copy has only in-frame clones and lacks some. The sample yields approximately 100,000 clones, 70% to 90% seen once. The sample here was peripheral blood, taken on day 0 of AZD1222 vaccination. These receptors were taken from an adult in good health.

This chain links TRBV28 with TRBJ1-5; D might be TRBD1 (5 bases). The germline CDR1 and CDR2 sequences are MDHEN and SYDVKM. V was shortened by 4 bases and J by 2 bases, with 12 bases between the two germline ends. The length of the CDR3 is 15 residues. In nucleotides, the CDR3 is TGTGCCAGCAGTTCGGTTCGAGGGGGCAATCAGCCCCAGCATTTT. It is translated as CASSSVRGGNQPQHF.

This clone has just one count. The rearrangement links TRBV12-3 or TRBV12-4 to TRBJ1-2, with 9 bases matching TRBD1. The CDR3 is 13 amino acids. The V and J ends lost 4 bases and 8 bases, in that order; junction bases with no gene match: 5. CDR3 coding DNA: TGTGCCAGCAGTTCCGGACAGGGGAGCGGCTACACCTTC. The encoded protein is CASSSGQGSGYTF.

The chain carries TRBV5-1 and TRBJ2-5; 9 bases agree with TRBD2. The CDR3 is 16 residues long. Unmatched junction bases numbered 8, after V lost 0 bases and J lost 5 bases. Germline loops: CDR1 SGHRS, CDR2 YFSETQ. DNA of the CDR3: TGCGCCAGCAGCTTGGGCCGCGGGGGGGCCGGGGAGACCCAGTACTTC. It is translated as CASSLGRGGAGETQYF.

This clone was counted only a few times. The rearrangement joins TRBV7-2 to TRBJ2-3; D gene unclear. The CDR3 loop spans 14 amino acids. Germline CDR1 is SGHTA and CDR2 is FQGNSA. V was cut by 4 bases and J by 3 bases, with 11 bases left in between. CDR3 DNA: TGTGCCAGCAGCTCCGGCCGCAGGACAGATACGCAGTATTTT. This sequence encodes CASSSGRRTDTQYF.

The chain links TRBV19 to TRBJ2-1; TRBD1 matches at 7 bases. With 6 bases clipped from V and 7 bases from J, the junction kept 3 bases outside the gene matches. Germline loops: CDR1 LNHDA, CDR2 SQIVND (reference sequence). This CDR3 is built from 12 residues. CDR3 residues: CASRLTGNEQFF. In DNA form, the CDR3 reads TGTGCCAGTAGGCTGACAGGGAATGAGCAGTTCTTC.

This chain connects TRBV4-3 to TRBJ1-6; TRBD1 aligns across 7 bases. CDR1 and CDR2 (germline): LGHNA, YSLEER. This CDR3 has 15 amino acids. With V trimmed by 1 base and J by 8 bases, 5 bases remained unmatched. The CDR3 reads CASSQVGTDHSPLHF. CDR3 DNA: TGCGCCAGCAGCCAAGTAGGGACAGATCATTCACCCCTCCACTTT.

The chain uses TRBV18 and TRBJ2-7; D call uncertain. CDR3 length: 12 amino acids. CDR1 and CDR2 from the germline V gene are KGHSH and LQKENI. With 3 bases removed from V and 3 bases from J, the gap between germline ends came to 6 bases. The CDR3 here is CASSPTGYEQYF. The CDR3 DNA reads as TGTGCCAGCTCACCGACTGGCTACGAGCAGTACTTC.

The sample holds a few counts of this clone. The chain has TRBV19 and TRBJ2-1, with 10 bases that match TRBD2. The CDR3 loop spans 18 amino acids. From germline, CDR1 is LNHDA and CDR2 SQIVND (reference sequence). V dropped 0 bases and J dropped 6; count of bases not matched to a gene: 11. The CDR3 spells CASSIDHLGLAGVNEQFF. The CDR3 DNA reads as TGTGCCAGTAGTATAGATCATTTAGGGCTAGCGGGAGTCAATGAGCAGTTCTTC.

This chain uses TRBV5-1 with TRBJ2-2; a possible D gene is TRBD1 (6 bases). Germline CDR1 SGHRS, CDR2 YFSETQ. The CDR3 sequence is 15 residues long. Trimming stripped 0 bases from V and 4 bases from J, with 10 bases between. The CDR3 DNA is TGCGCCAGCAGCTTGGCAGGGGTGTTCACCGGGGAGCTGTTTTTT. It codes for CASSLAGVFTGELFF.

This chain joins TRBV29-1 and TRBJ1-2; D not resolved. This CDR3 is 13 amino acids long. The germline gives CDR1 SQVTM, CDR2 ANQGSEA. Trimming shortened V by 3 bases and J by 6 bases, and 14 bases separated the two germline ends. The CDR3 DNA reads as TGCAGCGTTGATTCCCCGGACTCGGATGGCTACACCTTC. Translation: CSVDSPDSDGYTF.

This clone was observed a single time. The chain employs TRBV19 and TRBJ2-2, with 8 bases lining up with TRBD1. The ends lost 4 bases at V and 1 base at J; junction bases unmatched: 8. The CDR3 spans 17 residues. CDR1 LNHDA and CDR2 SQIVND come from the germline V gene (reference sequence). Here the CDR3 reads CASSRSGGGVNTGELFF. The CDR3 DNA sequence: TGTGCCAGTAGTAGGTCAGGGGGCGGTGTGAACACCGGGGAGCTGTTTTTT.

The CDR3 region is CASRDGRTAGNTIYF. Here the CDR3 DNA reads TGTGCCAGCAGAGACGGACGGACTGCTGGAAACACCATATATTTT. V usage is TRBV28 and J usage is TRBJ1-3; D uncertain. The V gene's germline CDR1 is MDHEN and CDR2 SYDVKM. Trimming removed 6 bases from V and 2 bases from J, with 14 bases in between. The CDR3 covers 15 residues. The full variable domain, rest sourced from reference TRBV28 and TRBJ1-3, is DVKVTQSSRYLVKRTGEKVFLECVQDMDHENMFWYRQDPGLGLRLIYFSYDVKMKEKGDIPEGYSVSREKKERFSLILESASTNQTSMYLCASRDGRTAGNTIYFGEGSWLTVV.

The gene calls are TRBV7-2 and TRBJ2-7; 10 bases line up with TRBD2. Looked up from germline, CDR1 is SGHTA and CDR2 is FQGNSA. The CDR3 is 14 residues long. V was clipped by 5 bases and J by 2 bases; unmatched bases: 3. In DNA, the CDR3 is TGTGCCAGCAGCCGGACTAGCGGTCCCTACGAGCAGTACTTC. Its translation: CASSRTSGPYEQYF.

This clone was counted a few times. The J gene is TRBJ2-3, the V gene TRBV27; maybe TRBD1 (6 bases). Looked up from germline, CDR1 is MNHEY and CDR2 is SMNVEV (reference sequence). The CDR3 length is 15 residues. Trimming pared 2 bases from V and 2 bases from J, leaving 11 bases between. The CDR3 loop reads CASSLKGDFTDTQYF. Here the CDR3 DNA reads TGTGCCAGCAGTTTAAAGGGGGATTTCACAGATACGCAGTATTTT.

This chain links TRBV6-5 with TRBJ1-6; D is perhaps TRBD1 (5 bases). V gave up 0 bases and J gave up 7 bases, with 13 bases separating them. Germline V gives CDR1 MNHEY, CDR2 SVGAGI. CDR3 size: 16 residues. CDR3: CASSYSSKGANSPLHF. The CDR3 DNA reads as TGTGCCAGCAGTTACTCGAGTAAAGGGGCGAATTCACCCCTCCACTTT.

The chain carries TRBV7-6 and TRBJ2-7; D is possibly TRBD1 (5 bases). The CDR3 runs to 18 residues. V lost 1 base and J lost 0, with 19 bases in between. Per the germline V gene, CDR1 is SGHVS and CDR2 is FNYEAQ. The CDR3 here is CASSLDRVKGSISYEQYF. CDR3 in DNA: TGTGCCAGCAGCTTAGACCGGGTGAAGGGGTCGATCTCCTACGAGCAGTACTTC.

The CDR3 protein is CASSQEATSGSDRTYEQYF. The DNA for the CDR3 is TGCGCCAGCAGCCAAGAGGCGACTAGCGGGAGCGACCGGACCTACGAGCAGTACTTC. The V call is TRBV4-3, the J call TRBJ2-7; the match to TRBD2 covers 12 bases. Per the germline V gene, CDR1 is LGHNA and CDR2 is YSLEER. V lost 0 bases to trimming and J lost 2 bases; unmatched junction nucleotides: 11. The CDR3 is 19 residues long.

The CDR3 region has the DNA TGTGCCACCAGCAGAGATCTAGGTGTAGGAGAGACCCAGTACTTC. This translates into CATSRDLGVGETQYF. The chain uses TRBV15 and TRBJ2-5; no reliable D call. Trimming cost V 0 bases and J 4 bases, with 12 bases left between them. This CDR3 has 15 amino acids. Germline CDR1 is LNHNV and CDR2 is YYDKDF (reference sequence).

The gene calls are TRBV7-6 and TRBJ2-7; 7 nucleotides line up with TRBD1. The CDR3 totals 16 residues. Unmatched junction bases numbered 6, after V lost 1 base and J lost 0 bases. The germline V gene has CDR1 SGHVS and CDR2 FNYEAQ. The DNA of the CDR3 is TGTGCCAGCAGCTTAGGATCGGGACAGACCTCCTACGAGCAGTACTTC. It codes for CASSLGSGQTSYEQYF.

The J gene is TRBJ1-4, the V gene TRBV28; D is undetermined. The V end lost 3 bases, the J end lost 5 bases, and 10 bases lay between the germline ends. Germline CDR1 MDHEN, CDR2 SYDVKM. This CDR3 comprises 14 residues. The CDR3 DNA sequence: TGTGCCAGCAGTTTTGGGTATTACAATGAAAAACTGTTTTTT. This translates into CASSFGYYNEKLFF.

CDR3 DNA sequence: TGCGCCAGCAGTGAGTCTGCACTGTACTCCTACGAGCAGTACTTC. This codes for CASSESALYSYEQYF. The chain has TRBV10-2 and TRBJ2-7, with unresolved D. The CDR3 loop spans 15 amino acids. CDR1 and CDR2 from the germline V gene are WSHSY and SAAADI. V lost 0 bases, J lost 0 bases, and 9 bases lay in between.